This T cell receptor (beta chain) was sequenced in a study of long-term antiretroviral therapy in people with HIV. Overall study findings and caveats: Sampling of blood ran from about 2004 to 2018, and older ART regimens were possibly in use.

CDR3 length: 11 residues. The ends were cut back, 2 bases at V and 7 bases at J, with 8 bases in the middle. Germline V gene sequence: CDR1 GTSNPN, CDR2 SVGIG (reference sequence). Of note for this clone: Its antigen is currently unknown.

Version v3.0 of the immunoSEQ assay was performed at survey level. The assay was immunoSEQ multiplex PCR, and TCRdb's table has in-frame clones only and misses some. The sample contains tens of thousands of clones, over 70% of which appear only once. The clonotype originates from a man between 25 and 39 years old with HIV. Source: unsorted PBMCs, taken approximately 4.1 years after starting antiretroviral therapy. V gene TRBV30 combines with J gene TRBJ1-2, with D maybe TRBD1 (5 bases). The CDR3 here is CAWSSGGGYTF. The DNA of the CDR3 is TGTGCCTGGAGTTCGGGGGGTGGCTACACCTTC.